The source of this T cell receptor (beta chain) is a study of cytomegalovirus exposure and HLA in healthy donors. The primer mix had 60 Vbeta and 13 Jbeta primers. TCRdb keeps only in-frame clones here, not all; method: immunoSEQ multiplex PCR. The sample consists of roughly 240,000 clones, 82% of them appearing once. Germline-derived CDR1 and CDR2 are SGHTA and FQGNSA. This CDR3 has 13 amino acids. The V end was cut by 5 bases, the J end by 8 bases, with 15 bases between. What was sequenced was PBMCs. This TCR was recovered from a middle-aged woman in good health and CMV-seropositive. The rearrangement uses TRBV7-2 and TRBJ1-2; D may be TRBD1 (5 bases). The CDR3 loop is CASSLNGGGGYTF. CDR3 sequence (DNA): TGTGCCAGCAGCCTGAACGGGGGTGGGGGCTACACCTTC.